This passage covers 10 T cell receptor beta chains from one sample sequenced in a study of regulatory T cells in long-lasting Graves disease. Documented time point: persistent/refractory GD, antithyroid drugs over 5 years with positive TRAb. With RNA extracted from PBMCs as input, the TCR library was made. According to the study, TCR beta libraries were built with iRepertoire HTBI primers and CDR3-region Arm-PCR. One entry per CDR3 protein, called by TCRdb with MiXCR from the multiplex PCR reads. Of some 370,000 distinct CDR3 sequences in the sample, about 20% were seen once. Sample: peripheral blood mononuclear cells (PBMCs), taken when the disease was refractory, from a patient treated with antithyroid drugs. These receptors originate from a female donor with Graves disease.

This clonotype was recorded at least ten times. One end of the junction varies from germline; a read error may be responsible. The V gene is TRBV15, the J gene TRBJ1-2; no clear D gene. The CDR3 is made up of 16 amino acids. Germline V gives CDR1 LNHNV, CDR2 YYDKDF (reference sequence). CDR3 nucleotides: TGTGCCACCAGCAGAGATCGGGGTACGGAGGGAGAAGGGTACGTCTTC. Encoded protein: CATSRDRGTEGEGYVF.

The chain has TRBV10-3 and TRBJ2-6; TRBD1 matches 10 bases. Germline CDR1 is ENHRY and CDR2 is SYGVKD. This CDR3 spans 17 amino acids. Trimming took 8 bases from V and 3 from J; bases not matched to a gene: 10. This CDR3 is CAISAPGTGVGANVLTF. The DNA of the CDR3 is TGTGCCATCTCCGCACCGGGGACAGGGGTTGGGGCCAACGTCCTGACTTTC.

The table lists this clonotype with many counts. The rearrangement joins TRBV12-3 or TRBV12-4 to TRBJ2-7, with a tentative D call TRBD2 (5 bases). The CDR3 is 13 residues long. Trimming took off 5 bases at V and 6 bases at J, with 14 bases between the two ends. For the CDR3, the DNA is TGTGCCAGCAGTCCGCGGGTCCTCGGCGAGCAGTACTTC. The encoded protein is CASSPRVLGEQYF.

This clonotype has at least ten counts. The chain links TRBV20-1 to TRBJ2-5; weak D call: TRBD1 (6 bases). The V gene lost 2 bases and the J gene lost 5 bases, with 12 bases spanning the gap. This CDR3 region has 13 residues. Per the germline V gene, CDR1 is DFQATT and CDR2 is SNEGSKA (reference sequence). The CDR3 sequence: CSARRGRGETQYF. The CDR3 DNA is TGCAGTGCTAGACGGGGCAGGGGTGAGACCCAGTACTTC.

Only a few counts were recorded for this clonotype. This chain links TRBV30 with TRBJ1-1, with D hard to call. V lost 1 base and J lost 0, with 6 bases in between. The germline gives CDR1 GTSNPN, CDR2 SVGIG (reference sequence). The CDR3 has 13 amino acids. CDR3 residues: CAWSGLMNTEAFF. DNA for the CDR3: TGTGCCTGGAGTGGTCTGATGAACACTGAAGCTTTCTTT.

The sample holds a few counts of this clonotype. J is TRBJ1-1 and V is TRBV19; D is ambiguous. Germline V CDR1 and CDR2: LNHDA, SQIVND (reference sequence). The CDR3 contains 16 residues. Between the trimmed V and J ends, which lost 3 bases and 4 bases, there was a span of 18 bases. The CDR3 spells CASSMLSAPGSTEAFF. In nucleotides, the CDR3 is TGTGCCAGTAGTATGCTCTCGGCCCCTGGGAGCACTGAAGCTTTCTTT.

The chain employs TRBV6-5 and TRBJ2-7, with 9 nucleotides matching TRBD2. This CDR3 spans 18 amino acids. Germline trimming cut 2 bases from V and 9 bases from J; bases unmatched to any gene: 20. Germline CDR1 reads MNHEY; CDR2 reads SVGAGI. The CDR3 protein is CASSYAVGDSGSVNGQYF. In nucleotides, the CDR3 is TGTGCCAGCAGTTACGCTGTAGGAGATAGCGGGAGTGTCAACGGGCAGTACTTC.

The chain uses TRBV28 and TRBJ1-1; D not certain. CDR1 is MDHEN, CDR2 SYDVKM, per germline. The V and J ends lost 7 bases and 6 bases respectively, with 12 bases between them. The length of the CDR3 is 12 residues. The CDR3 region is CASNFPGAEAFF. Written as DNA, the CDR3 is TGTGCCAGCAATTTTCCAGGTGCTGAAGCTTTCTTT.

This clonotype was seen only a few times. The rearrangement joins TRBV24-1 to TRBJ2-7; 8 positions agree with TRBD2. This CDR3 comprises 15 residues. Germline V lookup: CDR1 KGHDR, CDR2 SFDVKD. Trimming at V came to 1 base and at J to 3 bases, leaving 4 bases not matched to a gene. The CDR3 loop is CATSDFAGGHYEQYF. The CDR3, as DNA: TGTGCCACCAGTGATTTTGCGGGGGGCCACTACGAGCAGTACTTC.

The rearrangement links TRBV7-9 to TRBJ1-4, with D possibly being TRBD1 (5 bases). V was cut by 2 bases and J by 10 bases, with 8 bases left in between. Germline CDR1 is SEHNR and CDR2 is FQNEAQ (reference sequence). The CDR3 length is 12 residues. Here the CDR3 reads CASSLIGGKLFF. The DNA of the CDR3 is TGTGCCAGCAGCTTAATCGGGGGAAAACTGTTTTTT. The whole variable domain, filled in from reference TRBV7-9 and TRBJ1-4, reads DTGVSQNPRHKITKRGQNVTFRCDPISEHNRLYWYRQTLGQGPEFLTYFQNEAQLEKSRLLSDRFSAERPKGSFSTLEIQRTEQGDSAMYLCASSLIGGKLFFGSGTQLSVL.